The 29 T cell receptor beta chains below all came from one sample that was sequenced in a study of read filtering for tumor transcriptome and immune sequencing. The library was built from 400 to 500 ng RNA with molecular barcoded adaptors for alpha/delta and beta/gamma chains. Using its own MiXCR run on the reads, TCRdb lists one record per CDR3 protein. The sample records about 130,000 distinct CDR3 sequences, over 10% being singletons. The sequencing sample was made of a population of CD138-negative cells sorted from bone marrow. Source of these receptors: a donor at least 40 years old with multiple myeloma.

Turning to this clonotype: A read error is possible here, since a much larger clone lies one base away. Because the CDR3 is missing its conserved closing phenylalanine or tryptophan, this is likely a read error. The CDR3 region is CSADDDRGTWSPLHS. In nucleotides, the CDR3 is TGCAGTGCTGACGATGACAGGGGGACGTGGTCACCCCTCCACTCT. This rearrangement joins TRBV20-1 to TRBJ1-6; the match to TRBD1 covers 9 bases. V dropped 5 bases and J dropped 10; count of bases not matched to a gene: 12. Germline assignment: CDR1 DFQATT and CDR2 SNEGSKA (reference sequence). The CDR3 runs to 15 residues.

This clonotype was recorded many times. The genes are TRBV20-1 and TRBJ2-1; unclear D gene. Per the germline V gene, CDR1 is DFQATT and CDR2 is SNEGSKA (reference sequence). V shed 3 bases and J shed 0 bases, with 6 bases lying between them. The CDR3 extends over 13 amino acids. This chain's CDR3 is CSARASSYNEQFF. In DNA form, the CDR3 reads TGCAGTGCTAGGGCCAGCTCCTACAATGAGCAGTTCTTC.

This clonotype came up many times. The chain recombines TRBV28 with TRBJ1-1, with a tentative D call TRBD1 (5 bases). Germline CDR1 MDHEN, CDR2 SYDVKM. This CDR3 contains 16 residues. Trimming removed 9 bases at V and 1 base at J, with 21 bases between. The CDR3 region is CASPKTTGHWNTEAFF. The CDR3 bases are TGTGCCAGTCCAAAAACTACTGGACACTGGAACACTGAAGCTTTCTTT.

Details on this clonotype: A clone one base away is much larger, so this may be a read error. The chain joins TRBV11-2 to TRBJ2-1, with TRBD2 identical over 12 bases. The CDR3 has 16 amino acids. CDR1 and CDR2 from the germline V gene are SGHAT and FQNNGV. CDR3 in DNA: TGTGCCAGCAGCTTAGTGACTAGCGGGAGCTCCGGTGAGCGGTTCTTC. Amino acids: CASSLVTSGSSGERFF.

V usage is TRBV18 and J usage is TRBJ1-1, with 11 bases matching TRBD1. The CDR3 sequence is 13 residues long. Germline values: CDR1 KGHSH, CDR2 LQKENI. Trimming at V came to 6 bases and at J to 3 bases, leaving 0 bases not matched to a gene. CDR3 protein: CASSGQGDTEAFF. CDR3 coding DNA: TGTGCCAGCTCGGGACAGGGGGACACTGAAGCTTTCTTT.

This clonotype showed up just a few times. This chain joins TRBV20-1 and TRBJ2-5; TRBD2 aligns across 11 bases. After removal of 0 bases from V and 1 base from J, the junction contained 1 base not matched to a gene. The CDR3 spans 15 residues. In germline, CDR1 is DFQATT, CDR2 SNEGSKA (reference sequence). This CDR3 reads CSARDSGGVQETQYF. The CDR3 coding sequence is TGCAGTGCTAGAGATAGCGGGGGGGTCCAAGAGACCCAGTACTTC.

With regard to this clonotype: A single base separates this from a much larger clone, so it may be a read error. This rearrangement joins TRBV28 to TRBJ1-1; D might be TRBD1 (6 bases). The V and J ends lost 10 bases and 10 bases respectively, with 22 bases between them. The CDR3 loop spans 13 amino acids. Germline V lookup: CDR1 MDHEN, CDR2 SYDVKM. This chain's CDR3 is CANSQRGTGGAFF. The CDR3 DNA is TGTGCCAACAGCCAAAGGGGGACTGGGGGAGCTTTCTTT.

The V call is TRBV6-5, the J call TRBJ1-4; 7 bases agree with TRBD1. The CDR3 runs 14 residues. Germline V gene lookup returns CDR1 MNHEY and CDR2 SVGAGI. Trimming took 6 bases from V and 5 from J; bases not matched to a gene: 6. The CDR3 DNA follows: TGTGCCAGCAGACCGGGACAGAGAAATGAAAAACTGTTTTTT. This sequence encodes CASRPGQRNEKLFF.

In this sample, this clonotype turned up many times. The chain employs TRBV19 and TRBJ1-1, with 8 bases fitting TRBD1. The CDR3 is 17 residues long. Looked up from germline, CDR1 is LNHDA and CDR2 is SQIVND (reference sequence). Germline trimming cut 2 bases from V and 5 bases from J; bases unmatched to any gene: 13. In DNA, the CDR3 is TGTGCCAGTAGTATACAGGGGGCTACGTTACCCGGTACTGAAGCTTTCTTT. Its protein is CASSIQGATLPGTEAFF.

This clonotype was counted many times. The chain is built from TRBV10-3 and TRBJ1-1; 7 positions match TRBD1. J lost 1 base, V lost 4 bases, and 3 bases had no gene match. The CDR3 runs 14 residues. CDR1 is ENHRY, CDR2 SYGVKD, per germline. The CDR3 is CAISGRTGNTEAFF. The CDR3 bases are TGTGCCATCAGTGGTAGGACAGGGAACACTGAAGCTTTCTTT.

This clonotype was recorded at least ten times. The V gene is TRBV5-1, the J gene TRBJ2-1; D is ambiguous. The CDR3 extends over 14 amino acids. Trimming removed 2 bases from V and 4 bases from J, with 10 bases in between. The germline V gene has CDR1 SGHRS and CDR2 YFSETQ. The CDR3 loop reads CASSLSISYNEQFF. The CDR3 nucleotides are TGCGCCAGCAGCTTAAGTATTTCATACAATGAGCAGTTCTTC.

This clonotype came up a few times. The chain links TRBV12-3 or TRBV12-4 to TRBJ2-5; D remains unclear. V lost 2 bases, J lost 1 base, and 5 bases lay in between. This CDR3 is built from 13 residues. The CDR3 is CASSLWGQETQYF. In nucleotides, the CDR3 is TGTGCCAGCAGTTTATGGGGCCAAGAGACCCAGTACTTC.

This clonotype was recorded many times. The chain is built from TRBV5-4 and TRBJ1-5; a weak D match, TRBD1 (5 bases). Germline V gene sequence: CDR1 SGHNT, CDR2 YYREEE (reference sequence). Trimming stripped 4 bases from V and 9 bases from J, with 17 bases between. The CDR3 is 14 residues long. This CDR3 is CASSEGLTPMPQHF. As DNA, the CDR3 is TGTGCCAGCAGCGAGGGACTCACGCCGATGCCCCAGCATTTT.

This clonotype was counted at least ten times. CDR3 coding DNA: TGTGCCAGCAGCCCACAGGGGAGAGAGCAGTACTTC. The encoded protein is CASSPQGREQYF. The gene calls are TRBV3-1 and TRBJ2-7; 7 bases match TRBD1. The germline CDR1 and CDR2 sequences are LGHDT and YNNKEL (reference sequence). Trimming removed 4 bases from V and 7 bases from J; junction bases left unmatched: 4. The CDR3 contains 12 residues.

This clonotype has ten or more counts. The gene calls are TRBV7-2 and TRBJ2-4; possibly TRBD2 for D (5 bases). Germline V CDR1 and CDR2: SGHTA, FQGNSA. V was trimmed by 5 bases and J by 0 bases, leaving 14 bases between them. This CDR3 contains 16 residues. The CDR3 region is CASSPSPILAKNIQYF. DNA of the CDR3: TGTGCCAGCAGCCCTAGCCCTATTCTAGCCAAAAACATTCAGTACTTC.

This clonotype was seen just once. This may be a read error: a much more frequent sequence differs by one nucleotide. This chain uses TRBV5-1 with TRBJ2-1; 8 bases map to TRBD1. The CDR3 loop spans 15 amino acids. Germline lookup yields CDR1 SGHRS and CDR2 YFSETQ. The CDR3 sequence: CASSLGTGSHNEQLF. The CDR3 DNA reads TGCGCCAGCAGCTTGGGGACAGGGTCCCACAATGAGCAGCTCTTC.

This clonotype was counted ten times or more. V and J are TRBV9 and TRBJ2-1; no clear D. Germline values: CDR1 SGDLS, CDR2 YYNGEE. The CDR3 sequence is 15 residues long. Deletions cut 3 bases from V and 0 bases from J, with 10 bases between. CDR3 residues: CASSEDPSSYNEQFF. The CDR3 nucleotides are TGTGCCAGCAGCGAGGACCCGAGCTCCTACAATGAGCAGTTCTTC.

In regard to this clonotype: This may stem from a read error, because a much larger clone lies one nucleotide away. The V gene is TRBV11-2, the J gene TRBJ2-1; D unresolved. Looked up from germline, CDR1 is SGHAT and CDR2 is FQNNGV. CDR3 size: 14 residues. The V and J ends lost 5 bases and 4 bases respectively, with 12 bases between them. CDR3 nucleotides: TGTGCCAGCAGCCCCCTCCGGGCTTACAATGAGCAGTTCTTC. It codes for CASSPLRAYNEQFF.

A note on this clonotype: This clone may be a read error of a much larger clone one base away. The rearrangement links TRBV29-1 to TRBJ2-3; D ambiguous. Germline V lookup: CDR1 SQVTM, CDR2 ANQGSEA. This CDR3 is built from 11 residues. CDR3 sequence (DNA): TGCAGCGTTCAAGGCCCAGATACGCAGTGTTTT. Its translation: CSVQGPDTQCF.

This clonotype has a count of ten or more. V and J are TRBV12-3 or TRBV12-4 and TRBJ1-1; D unclear. Trimming pared 6 bases from V and 1 base from J, leaving 9 bases between. CDR3 length: 13 residues. The chain's CDR3 is CASSLTPNTEAFF. CDR3 DNA: TGTGCCAGCAGCCTGACACCGAACACTGAAGCTTTCTTT.

This clonotype showed up many times. V usage is TRBV5-1 and J usage is TRBJ1-1; D is ambiguous. The germline V gene encodes CDR1 SGHRS and CDR2 YFSETQ. Trimming took 1 base from V and 3 from J, leaving 7 bases between them. The CDR3 runs 13 residues. The CDR3 protein is CASSLYRDTEAFF. As DNA, the CDR3 is TGCGCCAGCAGCTTGTATAGGGACACTGAAGCTTTCTTT. The whole variable domain, filled in from reference TRBV5-1 and TRBJ1-1, reads KAGVTQTPRYLIKTRGQQVTLSCSPISGHRSVSWYQQTPGQGLQFLFEYFSETQRNKGNFPGRFSGRQFSNSRSEMNVSTLELGDSALYLCASSLYRDTEAFFGQGTRLTVV.

J is TRBJ1-1 and V is TRBV27; perhaps TRBD1 as D (5 bases). Germline values: CDR1 MNHEY, CDR2 SMNVEV (reference sequence). V gave up 5 bases and J gave up 7 bases, with 17 bases separating them. The CDR3 consists of 14 residues. CDR3 bases: TGTGCCAGCAGTCGAACGGGGACCAGGGATGAAGCTTTCTTT. Encoded protein: CASSRTGTRDEAFF.

This clonotype was found many times. The J gene is TRBJ2-5, the V gene TRBV7-2; D may be TRBD1 (6 bases). This CDR3 comprises 14 residues. Germline assignment: CDR1 SGHTA and CDR2 FQGNSA. V was cut by 5 bases and J by 4 bases, with 14 bases left in between. In DNA, the CDR3 is TGTGCCAGCAGCCCAGGACAGTTTACAGAGACCCAGTACTTC. Its protein is CASSPGQFTETQYF.

This clonotype has a handful of counts. The chain employs TRBV20-1 and TRBJ1-2, with 7 bases matching TRBD1. J gave up 6 bases and V 3 bases, and 13 bases lay outside the gene matches. CDR3 length: 15 residues. Germline CDR1 and CDR2: DFQATT and SNEGSKA (reference sequence). The chain's CDR3 is CSASQMPDRLDGYTF. The DNA for the CDR3 is TGCAGTGCTAGTCAAATGCCGGACAGGTTGGATGGCTACACCTTC.

This clonotype was detected ten times or more. This rearrangement joins TRBV7-3 to TRBJ2-1; 7 bases are a match to TRBD1. J lost 6 bases, V lost 1 base, and 9 bases had no gene match. From germline, CDR1 is SGHTA and CDR2 FQGTGA. The CDR3 consists of 16 residues. Here the CDR3 reads CASSLRSGQTVNEQFF. The DNA for the CDR3 is TGTGCCAGCAGCTTAAGGTCGGGACAGACCGTCAATGAGCAGTTCTTC.

This clonotype showed up just a few times. This chain links TRBV20-1 with TRBJ2-5, with D uncertain. The CDR3 runs to 14 residues. Germline assignment: CDR1 DFQATT and CDR2 SNEGSKA (reference sequence). With 0 bases removed from V and 0 bases from J, the gap between germline ends came to 8 bases. CDR3 protein: CSARDPVNQETQYF. CDR3 DNA: TGCAGTGCTAGAGATCCGGTCAACCAAGAGACCCAGTACTTC.

This clonotype was observed at least ten times. This chain joins TRBV2 and TRBJ1-1, with D possibly matching TRBD1 (5 bases). Germline V gives CDR1 SNHLY, CDR2 FYNNEI. V was cut by 6 bases and J by 4 bases, with 18 bases left in between. The CDR3 runs to 15 residues. This CDR3 reads CASRPSWGGGTEAFF. DNA for the CDR3: TGTGCCAGCAGACCCTCCTGGGGTGGGGGCACTGAAGCTTTCTTT.

J is TRBJ2-1 and V is TRBV2; D possibly corresponds to TRBD2 (5 bases). CDR1 and CDR2 (germline): SNHLY, FYNNEI. The CDR3 extends over 15 amino acids. V lost 7 bases and J 7 bases, leaving 20 bases between the germline ends. In DNA, the CDR3 is TGTGCCAGCAAGAAGAGCGGAGTCGAGGCAAATGAGCAGTTCTTC. Translating gives CASKKSGVEANEQFF. Looking up the rest from reference TRBV2 and TRBJ2-1 gives the full variable domain: EPEVTQTPSHQVTQMGQEVILRCVPISNHLYFYWYRQILGQKVEFLVSFYNNEISEKSEIFDDQFSVERPDGSNFTLKIRSTKLEDSAMYFCASKKSGVEANEQFFGPGTRLTVL.

This clonotype came up many times. The genes are TRBV9 and TRBJ2-1; D perhaps matches TRBD2 (6 bases). The CDR3 contains 14 residues. V lost 3 bases and J 5 bases, leaving 12 bases between the germline ends. Germline CDR1 SGDLS, CDR2 YYNGEE. CDR3 bases: TGTGCCAGCAGCGGCCAACTAGCAGACAATGAGCAGTTCTTC. Amino acid sequence: CASSGQLADNEQFF.